Shown below are 20 T cell receptor beta chains from a single sample sequenced in a study of blood T cell repertoires in COVID-19 (TCRdb year 2020). The library was produced with the immunoSEQ multiplex PCR assay. Sourced from immuneACCESS, this table was stored by TCRdb with only in-frame sequences that have V and J called. A share of the clones is absent; for the studies checked, an unresolved V gene accounts for under half, and the remainder has no known explanation. In all, the sample holds 150,000 to 200,000 clones, and more than 80% of those were seen once. The top ten constitute around 12% of the sample. The material sequenced was peripheral blood. The source of these receptors is a woman older than 75 with COVID-19, enrolled during active disease.

CDR3: CAIAPTGVQETQYF. The CDR3 DNA sequence: TGTGCCATCGCCCCGACCGGGGTCCAAGAGACCCAGTACTTC. The J gene is TRBJ2-5, the V gene TRBV10-3; TRBD2 is a possible D gene (5 bases). The CDR3 is 14 amino acids. The V end lost 8 bases, the J end lost 1 base, and 14 bases lay between the germline ends. From germline, CDR1 is ENHRY and CDR2 SYGVKD.

The chain uses TRBV12-3 or TRBV12-4 and TRBJ1-4, with a possible D match to TRBD1 (5 bases). The CDR3 is 13 amino acids. The V end was cut by 6 bases, the J end by 8 bases, with 13 bases between. The CDR3 coding sequence is TGTGCCAGCAGCACCAGGGATAGCGAAAAACTGTTTTTT. Translated, it gives CASSTRDSEKLFF.

The rearrangement joins TRBV3-1 (or the pseudogene TRBV3-2) to TRBJ2-5; 9 bases fit TRBD2. Germline V CDR1 and CDR2: LGHDT, YNNKEL (reference sequence). The V and J ends lost 0 bases and 6 bases, in that order; junction bases with no gene match: 5. The CDR3 covers 15 residues. The CDR3 region has the DNA TGTGCCAGCAGCCAAGATACACTAGCGGGTCAGACCCAGTACTTC. This gives the protein CASSQDTLAGQTQYF.

This chain connects TRBV5-1 to TRBJ1-1; D is possibly TRBD1 (5 bases). Germline V lookup: CDR1 SGHRS, CDR2 YFSETQ. Trimming stripped 0 bases from V and 8 bases from J, with 11 bases between. The CDR3 extends over 13 amino acids. The CDR3 DNA is TGCGCCAGCAGCTTGGTCCAGGGCCTCGAAGCTTTCTTT. This gives the protein CASSLVQGLEAFF.

A single count supports this clone. The J gene is TRBJ1-4, the V gene TRBV12-3 or TRBV12-4, with TRBD1 identical over 7 bases. The ends lost 6 bases at V and 11 bases at J; junction bases unmatched: 6. The CDR3 spans 12 residues. The CDR3 coding sequence is TGTGCCAGCAGCCGAGGGGGCCGGAAACTGTTTTTT. This sequence encodes CASSRGGRKLFF.

This rearrangement joins TRBV29-1 to TRBJ2-5; 12 positions agree with TRBD2. V trimming: 6 bases; J trimming: 2 bases; junction bases outside the gene matches: 7. The germline V gene has CDR1 SQVTM and CDR2 ANQGSEA. This CDR3 comprises 15 residues. CDR3 in DNA: TGCAGCGTCGCGACTAGCGGGAGCTGGCAAGAGACCCAGTACTTC. Translated, it gives CSVATSGSWQETQYF.

Regarding this clone: A far larger clone is just one base off, so this is likely a read error. The V call is TRBV7-3, the J call TRBJ2-7; no clear D. The V end was cut by 3 bases, the J end by 2 bases, with 8 bases between. CDR1 and CDR2 (germline): SGHTA, FQGTGA. This CDR3 has 13 residues. CDR3 DNA: TGTGCCAGCAGCTTTGGGCAGGCCTACGAGCAGTACTTC. Protein product: CASSFGQAYEQYF.

The chain combines TRBV5-1 with TRBJ1-2; TRBD1 is a possible D gene (5 bases). The CDR3 spans 15 residues. With 2 bases removed from V and 2 bases from J, the gap between germline ends came to 13 bases. In germline, CDR1 is SGHRS, CDR2 YFSETQ. The CDR3 sequence: CASSFSGVGNYGYTF. The CDR3 DNA reads as TGCGCCAGCAGCTTTTCGGGGGTAGGCAACTATGGCTACACCTTC.

Only a few counts were recorded for this clone. The chain is built from TRBV5-6 and TRBJ1-2; tentatively, D is TRBD1 (5 bases). Trimming took off 3 bases at V and 5 bases at J, with 17 bases between the two ends. The CDR3 is 15 residues long. Germline CDR1 SGHDT, CDR2 YYEEEE. The CDR3 region has the DNA TGTGCCAGCAGCTCTACCATTAGACAGCCGTATGGCTACACCTTC. Translation gives CASSSTIRQPYGYTF.

The V and J genes are TRBV5-1 and TRBJ2-1; 9 bases line up with TRBD2. The CDR3 contains 15 residues. Germline CDR1 and CDR2: SGHRS and YFSETQ. J gave up 5 bases and V 1 base, and 4 bases lay outside the gene matches. Here the CDR3 reads CASSLLASGDNEQFF. CDR3 nucleotides: TGCGCCAGCAGCTTGTTGGCTAGCGGGGACAATGAGCAGTTCTTC.

V gene TRBV29-1 combines with J gene TRBJ1-1, with a weak D call TRBD1 (5 bases). The germline V and J ends were trimmed by 6 bases and 1 base, with 12 bases remaining between them. Germline-derived CDR1 and CDR2 are SQVTM and ANQGSEA. CDR3 length: 13 amino acids. The CDR3, as DNA: TGCAGCGTGTCCGGGGGGTCGAACACTGAAGCTTTCTTT. Its protein is CSVSGGSNTEAFF.

The chain carries TRBV11-3 and TRBJ2-7; tentative D call: TRBD1 (5 bases). The ends were cut back, 1 base at V and 4 bases at J, with 5 bases in the middle. The CDR3 contains 12 residues. CDR1 is SGHNT and CDR2 is YENEEA in the germline V gene. DNA for the CDR3: TGTGCCAGCAGCTTAGGACAGTACGAGCAGTACTTC. This translates into CASSLGQYEQYF.

V gene TRBV19 combines with J gene TRBJ2-3; D ambiguous. CDR1 is LNHDA and CDR2 is SQIVND in the germline V gene (reference sequence). The CDR3 has 14 residues. Trimming cost V 5 bases and J 2 bases, with 11 bases left between them. CDR3 in DNA: TGTGCCAGTAGTGTGGCAGTCCCCACAGATACGCAGTATTTT. Translated: CASSVAVPTDTQYF.

V usage is TRBV24-1 and J usage is TRBJ2-1, with D perhaps TRBD1 (6 bases). V was cut by 3 bases and J by 9 bases, with 14 bases left in between. CDR3 size: 14 residues. CDR1 is KGHDR and CDR2 is SFDVKD in the germline V gene. The CDR3: CATSDTYRVAEQFF. CDR3 coding DNA: TGTGCCACCAGTGATACCTACAGGGTCGCTGAGCAGTTCTTC.

The rearrangement links TRBV28 to TRBJ2-4, with D perhaps TRBD1 (6 bases). Germline V gene data show CDR1 as MDHEN and CDR2 as SYDVKM. There are 16 residues in the CDR3. The ends were cut back, 3 bases at V and 0 bases at J, with 12 bases in the middle. The CDR3 coding sequence is TGTGCCAGCAGTTTCCAGGGGAGCCTAGCCAAAAACATTCAGTACTTC. Its translation is CASSFQGSLAKNIQYF.

J is TRBJ1-3 and V is TRBV19; D gene ambiguous. CDR3 length equals 14 residues. The germline V gene has CDR1 LNHDA and CDR2 SQIVND (reference sequence). V was shortened by 3 bases and J by 0 bases, with 6 bases between the two germline ends. In nucleotides, the CDR3 is TGTGCCAGTAGTATCCCAGGCTCTGGAAACACCATATATTTT. This translates into CASSIPGSGNTIYF.

V gene TRBV4-1 combines with J gene TRBJ2-1; 9 bases are shared with TRBD2. CDR3 length: 17 residues. The trim removed 5 bases at V and 8 bases at J, leaving 16 bases unmatched. Germline V gene lookup returns CDR1 MGHRA and CDR2 YSYEKL. CDR3 sequence: CASSDSGVVAGEDEQFF. The CDR3, as DNA: TGCGCCAGCAGCGATTCAGGGGTGGTAGCGGGGGAGGATGAGCAGTTCTTC.

This clone has just a few counts. This rearrangement joins TRBV2 to TRBJ1-2; tentative D call: TRBD1 (5 bases). Germline V gene sequence: CDR1 SNHLY, CDR2 FYNNEI. This CDR3 spans 14 amino acids. V shed 4 bases and J shed 3 bases, with 12 bases lying between them. CDR3 coding DNA: TGTGCCAGCAGTGTAGGGGCATTGGACTATGGCTACACCTTC. This gives the protein CASSVGALDYGYTF.

This chain joins TRBV19 and TRBJ1-5, with D possibly TRBD1 on 5 matching bases. CDR3 length: 14 amino acids. Germline lookup yields CDR1 LNHDA and CDR2 SQIVND (reference sequence). Trimming stripped 3 bases from V and 6 bases from J, with 12 bases between. The CDR3 bases are TGTGCCAGTAGTATCCCCGGGGGGGGTCAGCCCCAGCATTTT. Residues: CASSIPGGGQPQHF.

This sequence joins TRBV7-9 and TRBJ1-1; D is perhaps TRBD1 (5 bases). The germline V gene encodes CDR1 SEHNR and CDR2 FQNEAQ (reference sequence). Between the trimmed V and J ends, which lost 2 bases and 4 bases, there was a span of 8 bases. This CDR3 contains 13 residues. The CDR3 nucleotides are TGTGCCAGCAGCTTAAGGCAGGGCACTGAAGCTTTCTTT. Translation: CASSLRQGTEAFF.